This TCR beta chain comes out of a study of CD8 T cells in Susac syndrome. Study-wide context: Patients with Susac syndrome were therapy-naive, treated with corticosteroids, or treated with intravenous immunoglobulin alone when blood was collected. Study conclusions and caveats: Clonal expansion was absent from the CD4+ T cell repertoires in Susac syndrome.

In contrast to the negatively isolated CD8+ and CD4+ T cells, TEMRA cells were FACS-enriched. For this clonotype: Its specificity is unknown.

Random hexamers primed reverse transcription of about 0.45 to 1 ug RNA. Across 54 Vbeta and 13 Jbeta, TCR beta CDR3 was amplified with immunoSEQ multiplex PCR. TCRdb processed the immunoSEQ multiplex PCR reads anew with MiXCR; each CDR3 protein has one entry. The data contain some 240,000 distinct CDR3 sequences, 95% to 97% of them singletons. CDR3 length: 17 residues. V lost 0 bases, J lost 2 bases, and 10 bases stayed unmatched. Germline V lookup: CDR1 SQVTM, CDR2 ANQGSEA. The receptor's source is a human donor with Susac syndrome. Sequenced: CD4+ T cells from PBMCs. The rearrangement joins TRBV29-1 to TRBJ2-3; the match to TRBD2 covers 8 bases. DNA for the CDR3: TGCAGCGTTGAAGATCCCATTAGTAGCGGGAACACAGATACGCAGTATTTT. Protein: CSVEDPISSGNTDTQYF.